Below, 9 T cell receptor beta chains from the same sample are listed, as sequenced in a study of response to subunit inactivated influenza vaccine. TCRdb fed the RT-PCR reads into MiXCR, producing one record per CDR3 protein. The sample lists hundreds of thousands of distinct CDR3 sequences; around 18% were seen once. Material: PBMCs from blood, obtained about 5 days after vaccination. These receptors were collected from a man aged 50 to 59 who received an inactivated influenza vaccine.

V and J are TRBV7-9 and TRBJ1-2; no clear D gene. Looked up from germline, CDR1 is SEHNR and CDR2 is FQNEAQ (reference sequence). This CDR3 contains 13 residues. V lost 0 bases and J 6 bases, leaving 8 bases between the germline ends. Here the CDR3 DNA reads TGTGCCAGCAGCTTAGCTCGCGTCGATGGCTACACCTTC. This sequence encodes CASSLARVDGYTF.

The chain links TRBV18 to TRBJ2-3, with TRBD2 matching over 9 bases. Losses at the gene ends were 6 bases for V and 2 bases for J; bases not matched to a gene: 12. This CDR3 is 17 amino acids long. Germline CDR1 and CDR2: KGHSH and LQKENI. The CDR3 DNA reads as TGTGCCAGCTCGCCAACCCGGACTAGCGATTACACAGATACGCAGTATTTT. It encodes CASSPTRTSDYTDTQYF.

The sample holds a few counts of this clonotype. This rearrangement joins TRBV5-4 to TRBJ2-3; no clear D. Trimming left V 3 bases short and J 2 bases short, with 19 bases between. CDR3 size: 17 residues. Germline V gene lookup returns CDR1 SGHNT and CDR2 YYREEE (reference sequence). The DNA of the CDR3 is TGTGCCAGCAGCTCCCGGACCCCCCGTGGTGTCACAGATACGCAGTATTTT. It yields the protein CASSSRTPRGVTDTQYF.

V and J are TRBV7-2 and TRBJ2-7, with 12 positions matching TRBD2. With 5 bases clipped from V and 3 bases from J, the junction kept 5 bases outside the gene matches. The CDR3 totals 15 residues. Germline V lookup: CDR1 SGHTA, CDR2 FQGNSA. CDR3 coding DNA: TGTGCCAGCAGCGTCGTGACTAGCGGGAGCTACGAGCAGTACTTC. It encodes CASSVVTSGSYEQYF.

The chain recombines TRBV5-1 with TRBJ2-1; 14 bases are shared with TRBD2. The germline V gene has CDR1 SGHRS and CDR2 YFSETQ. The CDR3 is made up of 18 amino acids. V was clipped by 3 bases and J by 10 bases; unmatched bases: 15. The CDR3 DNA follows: TGCGCCAGCAGCTCGAACCCTGGGACTAGCGGGAGTGGCAGGGAGCAGTTCTTC. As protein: CASSSNPGTSGSGREQFF. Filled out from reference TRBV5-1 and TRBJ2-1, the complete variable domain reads KAGVTQTPRYLIKTRGQQVTLSCSPISGHRSVSWYQQTPGQGLQFLFEYFSETQRNKGNFPGRFSGRQFSNSRSEMNVSTLELGDSALYLCASSSNPGTSGSGREQFFGPGTRLTVL.

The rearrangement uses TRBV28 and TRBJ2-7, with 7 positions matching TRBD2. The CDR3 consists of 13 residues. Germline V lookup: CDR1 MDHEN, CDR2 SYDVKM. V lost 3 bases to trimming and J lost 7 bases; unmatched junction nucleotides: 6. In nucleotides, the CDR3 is TGTGCCAGCAGTTTCAACGACGGGGGGGAGCAGTACTTC. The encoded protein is CASSFNDGGEQYF.

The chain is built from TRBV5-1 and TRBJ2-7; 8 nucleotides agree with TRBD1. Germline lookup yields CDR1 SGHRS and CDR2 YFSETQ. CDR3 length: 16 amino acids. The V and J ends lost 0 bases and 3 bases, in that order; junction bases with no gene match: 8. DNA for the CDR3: TGCGCCAGCAGCTTGGCCGAGTGGGGACAGGTCTACGAGCAGTACTTC. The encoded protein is CASSLAEWGQVYEQYF.

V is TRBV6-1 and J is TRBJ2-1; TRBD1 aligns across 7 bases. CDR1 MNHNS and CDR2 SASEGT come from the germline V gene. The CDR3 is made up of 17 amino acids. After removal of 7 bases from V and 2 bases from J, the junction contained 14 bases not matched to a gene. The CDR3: CASNKYTRGSPYNEQFF. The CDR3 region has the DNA TGTGCCAGCAACAAATATACCAGGGGGTCCCCCTACAATGAGCAGTTCTTC.

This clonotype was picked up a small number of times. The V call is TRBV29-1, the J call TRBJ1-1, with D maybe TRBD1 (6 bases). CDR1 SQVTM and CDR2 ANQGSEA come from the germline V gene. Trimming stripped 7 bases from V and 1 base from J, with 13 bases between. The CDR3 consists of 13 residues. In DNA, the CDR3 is TGCAGCGCTCTGGGGGCGGCGAACACTGAAGCTTTCTTT. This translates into CSALGAANTEAFF.